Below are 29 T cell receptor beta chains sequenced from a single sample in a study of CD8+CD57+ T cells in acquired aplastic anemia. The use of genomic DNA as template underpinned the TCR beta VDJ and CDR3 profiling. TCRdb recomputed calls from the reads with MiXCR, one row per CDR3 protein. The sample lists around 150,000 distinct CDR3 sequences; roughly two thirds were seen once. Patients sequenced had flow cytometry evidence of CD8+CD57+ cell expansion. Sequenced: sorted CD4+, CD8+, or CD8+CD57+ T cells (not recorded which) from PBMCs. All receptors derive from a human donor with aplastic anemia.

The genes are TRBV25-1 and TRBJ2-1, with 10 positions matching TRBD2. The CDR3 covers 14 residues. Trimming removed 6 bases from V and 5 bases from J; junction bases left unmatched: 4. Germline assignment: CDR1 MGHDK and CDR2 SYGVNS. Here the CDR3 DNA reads TGTGCCAGCAGAGCTAGCGGGAGTCACAATGAGCAGTTCTTC. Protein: CASRASGSHNEQFF. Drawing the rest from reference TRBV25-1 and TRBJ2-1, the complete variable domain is EADIYQTPRYLVIGTGKKITLECSQTMGHDKMYWYQQDPGMELHLIHYSYGVNSTEKGDLSSESTVSRIRTEHFPLTLESARPSHTSQYLCASRASGSHNEQFFGPGTRLTVL.

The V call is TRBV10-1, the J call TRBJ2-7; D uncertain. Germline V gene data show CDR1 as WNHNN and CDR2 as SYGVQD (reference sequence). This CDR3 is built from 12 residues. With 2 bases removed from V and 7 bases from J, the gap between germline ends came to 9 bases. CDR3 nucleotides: TGCGCCAGCAGTGAGGTGGTGGAAGAGCAGTACTTC. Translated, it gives CASSEVVEEQYF.

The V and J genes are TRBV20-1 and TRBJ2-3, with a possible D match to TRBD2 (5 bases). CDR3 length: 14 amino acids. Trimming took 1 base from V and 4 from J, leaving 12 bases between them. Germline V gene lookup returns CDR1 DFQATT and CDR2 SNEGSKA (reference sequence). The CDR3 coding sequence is TGCAGTGCTAGAGGCGGTCTAGCAGCAGATACGCAGTATTTT. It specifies CSARGGLAADTQYF.

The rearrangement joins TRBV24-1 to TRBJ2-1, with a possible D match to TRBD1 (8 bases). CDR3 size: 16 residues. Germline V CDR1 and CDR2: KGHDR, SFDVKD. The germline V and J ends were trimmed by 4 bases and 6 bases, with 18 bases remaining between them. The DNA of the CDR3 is TGTGCCACCAGTGAGAATACAGGGGGGAGGGGCAATGAGCAGTTCTTC. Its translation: CATSENTGGRGNEQFF.

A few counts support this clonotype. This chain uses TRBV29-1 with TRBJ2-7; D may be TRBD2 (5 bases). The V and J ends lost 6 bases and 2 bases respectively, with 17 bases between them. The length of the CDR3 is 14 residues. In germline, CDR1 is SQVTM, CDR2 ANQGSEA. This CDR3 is CSVVLLELPYEQYF. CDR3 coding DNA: TGCAGCGTCGTACTACTAGAGCTCCCCTACGAGCAGTACTTC.

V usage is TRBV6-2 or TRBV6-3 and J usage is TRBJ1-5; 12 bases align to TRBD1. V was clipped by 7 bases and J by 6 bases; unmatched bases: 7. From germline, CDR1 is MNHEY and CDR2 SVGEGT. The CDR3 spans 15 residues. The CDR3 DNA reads TGTGCCAGCACACCGGGACAGGGGGCATTTCAGCCCCAGCATTTT. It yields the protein CASTPGQGAFQPQHF.

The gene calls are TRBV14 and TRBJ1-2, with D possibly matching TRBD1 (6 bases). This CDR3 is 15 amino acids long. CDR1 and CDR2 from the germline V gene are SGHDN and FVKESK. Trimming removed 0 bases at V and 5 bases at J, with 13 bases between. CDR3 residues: CASSQEDRRGYGYTF. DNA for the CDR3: TGTGCCAGCAGCCAAGAAGACAGGAGGGGATATGGCTACACCTTC.

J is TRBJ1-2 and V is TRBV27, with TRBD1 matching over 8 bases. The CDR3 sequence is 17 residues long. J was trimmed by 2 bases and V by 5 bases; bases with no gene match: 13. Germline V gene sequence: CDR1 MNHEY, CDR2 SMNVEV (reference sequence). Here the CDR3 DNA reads TGTGCCAGCAGTACTTCTATACCGCGGACAGGGAACTATGGCTACACCTTC. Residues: CASSTSIPRTGNYGYTF.

The CDR3 sequence is CASHGQGSTEAFF. CDR3 nucleotide sequence: TGCGCCAGCCACGGACAGGGGAGCACTGAAGCTTTCTTT. V and J are TRBV5-1 and TRBJ1-1, with 9 bases fitting TRBD1. Germline V gene sequence: CDR1 SGHRS, CDR2 YFSETQ. V shed 7 bases and J 4 bases; nucleotides not matched to a gene: 5. The length of the CDR3 is 13 residues. The complete variable domain, with remaining parts taken from reference TRBV5-1 and TRBJ1-1, reads KAGVTQTPRYLIKTRGQQVTLSCSPISGHRSVSWYQQTPGQGLQFLFEYFSETQRNKGNFPGRFSGRQFSNSRSEMNVSTLELGDSALYLCASHGQGSTEAFFGQGTRLTVV.

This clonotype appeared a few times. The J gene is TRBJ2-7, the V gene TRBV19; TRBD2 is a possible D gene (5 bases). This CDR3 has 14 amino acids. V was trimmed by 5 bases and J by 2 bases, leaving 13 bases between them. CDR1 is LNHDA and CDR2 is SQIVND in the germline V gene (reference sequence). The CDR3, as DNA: TGTGCCAGTAGTGTGCAAGGAGGACCCTACGAGCAGTACTTC. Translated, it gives CASSVQGGPYEQYF.

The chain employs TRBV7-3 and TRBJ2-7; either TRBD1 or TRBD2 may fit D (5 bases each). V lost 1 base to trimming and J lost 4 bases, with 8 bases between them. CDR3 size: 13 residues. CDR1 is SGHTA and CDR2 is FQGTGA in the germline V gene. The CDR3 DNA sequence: TGTGCCAGCAGCTTAATTGAGGGGTACGAGCAGTACTTC. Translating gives CASSLIEGYEQYF.

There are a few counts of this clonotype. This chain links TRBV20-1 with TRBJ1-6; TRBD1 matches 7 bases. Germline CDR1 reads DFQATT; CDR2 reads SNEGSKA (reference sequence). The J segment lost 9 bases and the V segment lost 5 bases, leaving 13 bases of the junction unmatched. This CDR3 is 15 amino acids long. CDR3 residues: CSARREGAIGSPLHF. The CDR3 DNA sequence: TGCAGTGCTCGCCGTGAGGGGGCGATCGGTTCACCCCTCCACTTT.

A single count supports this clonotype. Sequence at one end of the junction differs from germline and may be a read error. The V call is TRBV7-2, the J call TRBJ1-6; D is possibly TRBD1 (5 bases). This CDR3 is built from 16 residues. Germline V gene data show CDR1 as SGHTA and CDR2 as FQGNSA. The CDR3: CASSLLGPGSNSPPHF. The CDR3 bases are TGTGCCAGCAGCTTATTAGGCCCAGGGAGCAATTCACCCCCCCACTTT. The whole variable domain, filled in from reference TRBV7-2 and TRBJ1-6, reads GAGVSQSPSNKVTEKGKDVELRCDPISGHTALYWYRQSLGQGLEFLIYFQGNSAPDKSGLPSDRFSAERTGGSVSTLTIQRTQQEDSAVYLCASSLLGPGSNSPPHFGNGTRLTVT.

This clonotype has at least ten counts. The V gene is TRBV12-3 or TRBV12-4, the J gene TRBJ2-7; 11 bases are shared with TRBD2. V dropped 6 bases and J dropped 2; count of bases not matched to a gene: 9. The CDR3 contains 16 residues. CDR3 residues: CASSITLAGGPYEQYF. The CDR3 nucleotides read TGTGCCAGCAGCATTACTCTAGCGGGGGGCCCCTACGAGCAGTACTTC.

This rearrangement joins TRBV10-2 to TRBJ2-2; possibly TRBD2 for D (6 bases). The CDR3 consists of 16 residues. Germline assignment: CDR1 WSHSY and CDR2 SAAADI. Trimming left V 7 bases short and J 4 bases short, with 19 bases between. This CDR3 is CASTLLAGGTTGELFF. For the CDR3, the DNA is TGCGCCAGCACCCTCTTAGCAGGCGGGACCACCGGGGAGCTGTTTTTT.

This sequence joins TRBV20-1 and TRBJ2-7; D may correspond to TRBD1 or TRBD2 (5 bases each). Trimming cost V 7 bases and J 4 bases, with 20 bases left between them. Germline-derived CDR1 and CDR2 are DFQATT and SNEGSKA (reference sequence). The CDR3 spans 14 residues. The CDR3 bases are TGCAGTGGATTGGGCACAGGTGGGGGATACGAGCAGTACTTC. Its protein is CSGLGTGGGYEQYF.

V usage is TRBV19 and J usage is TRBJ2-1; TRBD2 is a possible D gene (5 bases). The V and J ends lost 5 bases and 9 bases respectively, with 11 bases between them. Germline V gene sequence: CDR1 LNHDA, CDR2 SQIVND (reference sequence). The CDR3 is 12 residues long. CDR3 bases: TGTGCCAGTAGTGATAGGGCGGGTGAGCAGTTCTTC. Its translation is CASSDRAGEQFF.

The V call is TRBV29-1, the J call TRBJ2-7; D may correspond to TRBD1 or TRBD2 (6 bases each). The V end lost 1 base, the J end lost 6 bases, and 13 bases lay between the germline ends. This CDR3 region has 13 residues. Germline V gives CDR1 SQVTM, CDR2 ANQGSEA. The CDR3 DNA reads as TGCAGCGTTGAAGGGGGGGCTGGTCGCGAGCAGTACTTC. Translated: CSVEGGAGREQYF.

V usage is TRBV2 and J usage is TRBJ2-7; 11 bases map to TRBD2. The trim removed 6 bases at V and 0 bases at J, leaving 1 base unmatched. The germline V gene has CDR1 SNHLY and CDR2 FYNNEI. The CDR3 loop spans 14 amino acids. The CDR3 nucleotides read TGTGCCAGCAGGACTAGCGGGATCTCCTACGAGCAGTACTTC. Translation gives CASRTSGISYEQYF.

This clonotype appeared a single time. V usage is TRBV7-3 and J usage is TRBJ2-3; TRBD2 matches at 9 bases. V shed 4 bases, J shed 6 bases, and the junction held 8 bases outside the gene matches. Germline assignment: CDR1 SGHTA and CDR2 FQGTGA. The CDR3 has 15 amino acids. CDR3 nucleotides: TGTGCCAGCAGCTCGCCGATAGCGGGGGTGGATACGCAGTATTTT. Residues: CASSSPIAGVDTQYF. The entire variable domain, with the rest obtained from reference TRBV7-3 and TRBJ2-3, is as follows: GAGVSQTPSNKVTEKGKYVELRCDPISGHTALYWYRQSLGQGPEFLIYFQGTGAADDSGLPNDRFFAVRPEGSVSTLKIQRTERGDSAVYLCASSSPIAGVDTQYFGPGTRLTVL.

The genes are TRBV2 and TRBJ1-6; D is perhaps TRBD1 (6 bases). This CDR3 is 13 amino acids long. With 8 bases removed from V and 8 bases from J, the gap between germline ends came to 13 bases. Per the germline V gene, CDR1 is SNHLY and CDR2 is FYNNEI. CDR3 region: CASYRGGDSPLHF. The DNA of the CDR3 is TGTGCCAGCTACCGAGGGGGGGATTCACCCCTCCACTTT.

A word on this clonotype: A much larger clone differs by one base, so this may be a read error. The CDR3 sequence is CASSVSYEQHF. CDR3 coding DNA: TGTGCCAGCAGTGTTTCCTACGAGCAGCACTTC. This chain links TRBV6-2 or TRBV6-3 with TRBJ2-7; D gene unclear. The CDR3 totals 11 residues. Per germline, CDR1 MNHEY and CDR2 SVGEGT.

CDR3: CSASDRGPTDTQYF. Written as DNA, the CDR3 is TGCAGTGCTAGTGACAGGGGGCCCACAGATACGCAGTATTTT. The chain combines TRBV20-1 with TRBJ2-3; 10 nucleotides line up with TRBD1. The CDR3 length is 14 residues. Trimming took 3 bases from V and 2 from J; bases not matched to a gene: 2. Per germline, CDR1 DFQATT and CDR2 SNEGSKA (reference sequence).

In DNA form, the CDR3 reads TGTGCCAGCAGTGAATCTAGGACGGGTACGAAGCAGTACTTC. As protein: CASSESRTGTKQYF. The rearrangement joins TRBV25-1 to TRBJ2-7; D is unresolved. The germline CDR1 and CDR2 sequences are MGHDK and SYGVNS. CDR3 size: 14 residues. The V gene lost 1 base and the J gene lost 8 bases, with 15 bases spanning the gap.

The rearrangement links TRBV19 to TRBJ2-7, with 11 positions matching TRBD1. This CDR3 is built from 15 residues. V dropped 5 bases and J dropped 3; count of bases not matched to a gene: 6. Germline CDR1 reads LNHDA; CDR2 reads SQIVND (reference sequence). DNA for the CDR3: TGTGCCAGTAGTTTTGGACAGGGGGCCCACTACGAGCAGTACTTC. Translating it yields CASSFGQGAHYEQYF.

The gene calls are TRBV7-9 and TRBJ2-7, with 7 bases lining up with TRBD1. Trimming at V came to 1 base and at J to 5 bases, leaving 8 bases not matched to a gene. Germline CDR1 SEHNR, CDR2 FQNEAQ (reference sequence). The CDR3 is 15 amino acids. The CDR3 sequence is CASSLVVGTVNEQYF. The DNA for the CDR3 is TGTGCCAGCAGCTTAGTTGTCGGGACAGTCAACGAGCAGTACTTC.

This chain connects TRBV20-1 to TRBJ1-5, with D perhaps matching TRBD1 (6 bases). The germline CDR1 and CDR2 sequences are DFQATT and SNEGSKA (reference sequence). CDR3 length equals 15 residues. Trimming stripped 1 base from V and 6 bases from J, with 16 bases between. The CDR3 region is CSARALAGGSQPQHF. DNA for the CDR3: TGCAGTGCTAGAGCCTTGGCGGGGGGCTCTCAGCCCCAGCATTTT.

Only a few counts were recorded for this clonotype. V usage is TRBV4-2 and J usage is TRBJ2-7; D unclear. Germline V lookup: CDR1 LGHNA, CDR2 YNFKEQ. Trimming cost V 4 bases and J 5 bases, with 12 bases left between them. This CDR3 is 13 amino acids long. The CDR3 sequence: CASSPRQFDEQYF. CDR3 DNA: TGTGCCAGCAGCCCCAGGCAGTTCGACGAGCAGTACTTC.

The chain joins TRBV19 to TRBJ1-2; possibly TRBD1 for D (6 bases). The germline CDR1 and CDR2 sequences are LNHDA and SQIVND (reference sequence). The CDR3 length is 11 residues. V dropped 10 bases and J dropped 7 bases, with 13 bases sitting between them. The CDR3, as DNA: TGTGCCACCGAGGGGGGGTTTGGCTACACCTTC. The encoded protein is CATEGGFGYTF.